The present TCR beta chain was sequenced within a study of shared clonotypes between healthy human individuals. Sorted-subset replicate PCRs used roughly 220 ng DNA, approximately 30,000 T cell genomes. Only in-frame clones appear in the TCRdb table, and some are missing; sequencing was by immunoSEQ multiplex PCR. The sample holds a few hundred thousand clones, roughly 84% seen once. From germline, CDR1 is ENHRY and CDR2 SYGVKD. V was trimmed by 3 bases and J by 5 bases, leaving 23 bases between them. This CDR3 spans 17 amino acids. The TCR was taken from a man between 18 and 29 years old in good health. Sample: memory CD8+ T cells sorted from blood. Indicated subset: CD45RO+ cells pooled with CCR7-negative TemRA cells. The genes are TRBV10-3 and TRBJ2-7; D remains ambiguous. CDR3 sequence reads: CAISDNLMTLGWNEQYF. For the CDR3, the DNA is TGTGCCATCAGTGACAACCTCATGACCTTGGGATGGAACGAGCAGTACTTC.